Each of the 29 T cell receptor beta chains below was sequenced from the same sample in a study of CXCR3-negative and CXCR3-positive naive CD8 T cells. The method, 5' RACE with UMI labels, was used to prepare the TRB cDNA libraries. TCRdb re-analyzed the 5' RACE reads; it lists each CDR3 protein once, without DNA. Seen in this sample are 20,000 to 30,000 distinct CDR3 sequences; the ten most common clones hold about 2.6%. Specimen: naive CXCR3- CD8+ T cells from blood. Subset of the sample: CD45RO-CCR7+CD27+CD95- naive CD8+ T cells lacking CXCR3 (TNR3-). These receptors came from a human donor in good health. Some clones in this sample may be carry-over from other donors' samples.

The chain combines TRBV7-2 with TRBJ1-1; the TCRdb D gene call, TRBD1, has no DNA to confirm it. The germline V gene has CDR1 SGHTA and CDR2 FQGNSA. This CDR3 contains 13 residues. The CDR3 region is CASRQGGGTEAFF.

The chain carries TRBV28 and TRBJ1-1; the D gene TCRdb calls, TRBD1, cannot be checked with no DNA. The CDR3 extends over 15 amino acids. Germline V CDR1 and CDR2: MDHEN, SYDVKM. The CDR3 loop reads CASISRAGTNTEAFF.

This sequence joins TRBV20-1 and TRBJ2-7; the D gene TCRdb calls, TRBD1, cannot be checked with no DNA. Per the germline V gene, CDR1 is DFQATT and CDR2 is SNEGSKA (reference sequence). CDR3 length: 14 amino acids. This chain's CDR3 is CSAREEGNLYEQYF.

V usage is TRBV12-3 or TRBV12-4 and J usage is TRBJ2-2; TCRdb's D call, TRBD1, is unchecked because there is no DNA. This CDR3 has 13 amino acids. CDR3 in amino acids: CASSQALTGELFF.

The gene calls are TRBV28 and TRBJ2-5. The CDR3 extends over 16 amino acids. Germline values: CDR1 MDHEN, CDR2 SYDVKM. This CDR3 is CASSWSAGNSQETQYF.

The rearrangement uses TRBV6-2 or TRBV6-3 and TRBJ2-2; the D gene TCRdb calls, TRBD2, cannot be checked with no DNA. Germline V gene lookup returns CDR1 MNHEY and CDR2 SVGEGT. The CDR3 contains 14 residues. CDR3 sequence reads: CASSWEVNTGELFF.

The rearrangement uses TRBV20-1 and TRBJ1-2; checking the TCRdb D call of TRBD1 is not possible without DNA. The CDR3 runs 14 residues. Germline V gene lookup returns CDR1 DFQATT and CDR2 SNEGSKA (reference sequence). The CDR3 loop is CSARSTGDLGGYTF.

The chain links TRBV7-2 to TRBJ2-5. Germline V lookup: CDR1 SGHTA, CDR2 FQGNSA. The CDR3 is made up of 11 amino acids. CDR3 amino acids: CASSSQETQYF.

The rearrangement uses TRBV15 and TRBJ2-2; TCRdb returns TRBD1, unconfirmable since there is no DNA. The length of the CDR3 is 16 residues. Germline values: CDR1 LNHNV, CDR2 YYDKDF (reference sequence). CDR3 residues: CATSSRDRGYTGELFF.

Frequency places this clonotype as medium-sized. The rearrangement links TRBV7-6 to TRBJ2-1; absent DNA, TCRdb's TRBD2 call cannot be checked. CDR1 and CDR2 (germline): SGHVS, FNYEAQ. CDR3 length: 14 residues. The CDR3 sequence: CASGGLAAYNEQFF. The full variable domain, with the rest looked up from reference TRBV7-6 and TRBJ2-1, is GAGVSQSPRYKVTKRGQDVALRCDPISGHVSLYWYRQALGQGPEFLTYFNYEAQQDKSGLPNDRFSAERPEGSISTLTIQRTEQRDSAMYRCASGGLAAYNEQFFGPGTRLTVL.

The chain has TRBV7-2 and TRBJ1-6; with no DNA, the TCRdb D assignment of TRBD1 cannot be verified. This CDR3 spans 14 amino acids. Looked up from germline, CDR1 is SGHTA and CDR2 is FQGNSA. The CDR3 is CASSPGPGNSPLHF.

The J gene is TRBJ2-1, the V gene TRBV7-9; TCRdb outputs TRBD1, but without DNA this stays unchecked. Germline V gives CDR1 SEHNR, CDR2 FQNEAQ (reference sequence). The CDR3 consists of 16 residues. The CDR3 reads CASRLSTGEFYNEQFF.

The chain combines TRBV15 with TRBJ1-2; with no DNA, the TCRdb D assignment of TRBD1 cannot be verified. Germline V gene lookup returns CDR1 LNHNV and CDR2 YYDKDF (reference sequence). The CDR3 totals 16 residues. The chain's CDR3 is CATSRDWDDTFYGYTF.

This rearrangement joins TRBV28 to TRBJ2-3; absent DNA, TCRdb's TRBD1 call cannot be checked. CDR3 size: 15 residues. CDR1 and CDR2 (germline): MDHEN, SYDVKM. The CDR3 protein is CASSSRAGHTDTQYF.

The V call is TRBV6-6, the J call TRBJ2-3. The CDR3 has 14 residues. CDR1 and CDR2 from the germline V gene are MNHNY and SVGAGI (reference sequence). CDR3 in amino acids: CATYGSYDGDTQYF.

The V and J genes are TRBV6-2 or TRBV6-3 and TRBJ2-1; no DNA is available, so the TRBD1 call from TCRdb remains unchecked. The CDR3 extends over 16 amino acids. Per germline, CDR1 MNHEY and CDR2 SVGEGT. CDR3 loop: CASSYSPLTGWNEQFF.

The V and J genes are TRBV7-9 and TRBJ2-1; the TCRdb D gene call, TRBD1, has no DNA to confirm it. The CDR3 covers 16 residues. Germline V gene sequence: CDR1 SEHNR, CDR2 FQNEAQ (reference sequence). The CDR3 reads CASSPPPRGKSNEQFF.

This chain connects TRBV29-1 to TRBJ2-7; TCRdb selects TRBD1, and the lack of DNA leaves this call unchecked. Germline-derived CDR1 and CDR2 are SQVTM and ANQGSEA. The CDR3 runs 14 residues. The CDR3 region is CSVQRQAPSYEQYF.

The genes are TRBV6-5 and TRBJ2-7; TCRdb gives TRBD1 as the D gene, but with no DNA this cannot be confirmed. Germline CDR1 is MNHEY and CDR2 is SVGAGI. This CDR3 contains 14 residues. The CDR3 loop reads CASSYYGTGGEQYF.

This chain connects TRBV5-1 to TRBJ2-1; the D call of TRBD1 rests on TCRdb alone, since no DNA is present to check it. Germline CDR1 SGHRS, CDR2 YFSETQ. The CDR3 runs to 14 residues. The CDR3 sequence: CASSLPPGDNEQFF.

V is TRBV7-9 and J is TRBJ2-2. The germline V gene has CDR1 SEHNR and CDR2 FQNEAQ (reference sequence). The CDR3 sequence is 11 residues long. CDR3 residues: CASTYTGELFF.

The chain carries TRBV20-1 and TRBJ2-1; absent DNA, TCRdb's TRBD1 call cannot be checked. The CDR3 has 14 residues. Germline lookup yields CDR1 DFQATT and CDR2 SNEGSKA (reference sequence). CDR3 sequence: CSASEPREANEQFF.

The chain combines TRBV2 with TRBJ2-7. The germline V gene has CDR1 SNHLY and CDR2 FYNNEI. This CDR3 spans 14 amino acids. This chain's CDR3 is CASSDETGPYEQYF.

This rearrangement joins TRBV7-8 to TRBJ2-4. Germline V lookup: CDR1 SGHVS, CDR2 FQNEAQ. The CDR3 sequence is 12 residues long. The CDR3 spells CASSPNRDIQYF. The entire variable domain, with the rest obtained from reference TRBV7-8 and TRBJ2-4, is as follows: GAGVSQSPRYKVAKRGQDVALRCDPISGHVSLFWYQQALGQGPEFLTYFQNEAQLDKSGLPSDRFFAERPEGSVSTLKIQRTQQEDSAVYLCASSPNRDIQYFGAGTRLSVL.

The rearrangement links TRBV12-3 or TRBV12-4 to TRBJ1-5. This CDR3 is 11 amino acids long. CDR3 amino acids: CASGNILAQHF.

The chain combines TRBV29-1 with TRBJ1-2; the TRBD1 assignment by TCRdb is unverifiable without DNA. Looked up from germline, CDR1 is SQVTM and CDR2 is ANQGSEA. This CDR3 spans 11 amino acids. The CDR3 sequence: CSVGRNYGYTF.

This rearrangement joins TRBV10-2 to TRBJ2-7; the TCRdb call, TRBD1, lacks DNA for checking. The CDR3 loop spans 14 amino acids. Germline loops: CDR1 WSHSY, CDR2 SAAADI. CDR3: CASRSETASYEQYF.

The V call is TRBV7-9, the J call TRBJ2-4; checking the TCRdb D call of TRBD1 is not possible without DNA. The CDR3 totals 20 residues. CDR1 and CDR2 (germline): SEHNR, FQNEAQ (reference sequence). The CDR3 loop is CASSVIPNDRGGLAKNIQYF. Looking up the rest from reference TRBV7-9 and TRBJ2-4 gives the full variable domain: DTGVSQNPRHKITKRGQNVTFRCDPISEHNRLYWYRQTLGQGPEFLTYFQNEAQLEKSRLLSDRFSAERPKGSFSTLEIQRTEQGDSAMYLCASSVIPNDRGGLAKNIQYFGAGTRLSVL.

The chain employs TRBV12-3 or TRBV12-4 and TRBJ2-5; no DNA is available, so the TRBD1 call from TCRdb remains unchecked. The CDR3 totals 15 residues. The CDR3 spells CASSFSGGIGETQYF.